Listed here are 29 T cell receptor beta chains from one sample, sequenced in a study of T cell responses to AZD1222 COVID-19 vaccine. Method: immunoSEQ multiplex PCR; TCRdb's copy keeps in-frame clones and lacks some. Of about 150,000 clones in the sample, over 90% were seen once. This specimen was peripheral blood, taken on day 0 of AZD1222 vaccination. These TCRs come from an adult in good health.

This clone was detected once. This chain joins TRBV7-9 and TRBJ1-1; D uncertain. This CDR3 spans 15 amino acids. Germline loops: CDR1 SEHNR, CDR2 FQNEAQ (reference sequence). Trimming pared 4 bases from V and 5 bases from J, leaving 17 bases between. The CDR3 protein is CASSSDLVLGTEAFF. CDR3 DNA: TGTGCCAGCAGCTCGGACCTCGTCCTGGGGACTGAAGCTTTCTTT. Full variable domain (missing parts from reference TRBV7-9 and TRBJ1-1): DTGVSQNPRHKITKRGQNVTFRCDPISEHNRLYWYRQTLGQGPEFLTYFQNEAQLEKSRLLSDRFSAERPKGSFSTLEIQRTEQGDSAMYLCASSSDLVLGTEAFFGQGTRLTVV.

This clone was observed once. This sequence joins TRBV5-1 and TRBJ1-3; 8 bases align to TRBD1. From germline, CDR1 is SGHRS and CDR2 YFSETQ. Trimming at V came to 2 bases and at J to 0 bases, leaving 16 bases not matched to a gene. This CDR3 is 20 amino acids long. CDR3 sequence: CASSLFMGGQADGSGNTIYF. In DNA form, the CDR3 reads TGCGCCAGCAGCTTATTTATGGGGGGACAGGCGGACGGCTCTGGAAACACCATATATTTT.

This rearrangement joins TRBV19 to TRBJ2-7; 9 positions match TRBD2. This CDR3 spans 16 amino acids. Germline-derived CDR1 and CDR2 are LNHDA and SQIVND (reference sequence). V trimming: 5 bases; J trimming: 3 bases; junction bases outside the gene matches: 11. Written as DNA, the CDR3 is TGTGCCAGTAGTTCCTCTTTTGCGGGAGGGATCTACGAGCAGTACTTC. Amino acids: CASSSSFAGGIYEQYF. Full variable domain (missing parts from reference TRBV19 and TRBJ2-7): DGGITQSPKYLFRKEGQNVTLSCEQNLNHDAMYWYRQDPGQGLRLIYYSQIVNDFQKGDIAEGYSVSREKKESFPLTVTSAQKNPTAFYLCASSSSFAGGIYEQYFGPGTRLTVT.

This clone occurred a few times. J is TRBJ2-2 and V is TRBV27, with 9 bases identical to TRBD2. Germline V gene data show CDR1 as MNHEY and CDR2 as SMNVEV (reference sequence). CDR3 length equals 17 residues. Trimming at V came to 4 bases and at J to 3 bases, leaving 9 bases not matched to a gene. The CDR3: CASSSPQAGGHTGELFF. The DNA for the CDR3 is TGTGCCAGCAGTTCTCCTCAAGCGGGAGGACACACCGGGGAGCTGTTTTTT.

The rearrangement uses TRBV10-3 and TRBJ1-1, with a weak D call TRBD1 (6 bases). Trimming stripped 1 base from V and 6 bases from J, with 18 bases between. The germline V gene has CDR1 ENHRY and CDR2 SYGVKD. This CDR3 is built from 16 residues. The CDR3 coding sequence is TGTGCCATCAGTGAGTGGGGGGGCCTAACAGCGGCTGAAGCTTTCTTT. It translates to CAISEWGGLTAAEAFF.

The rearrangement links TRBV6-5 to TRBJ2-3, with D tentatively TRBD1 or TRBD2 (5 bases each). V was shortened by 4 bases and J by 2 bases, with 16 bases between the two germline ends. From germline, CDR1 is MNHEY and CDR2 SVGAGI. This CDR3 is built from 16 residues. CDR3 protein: CASSFTIWGTTDTQYF. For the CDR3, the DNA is TGTGCCAGCAGTTTTACCATTTGGGGGACCACAGATACGCAGTATTTT.

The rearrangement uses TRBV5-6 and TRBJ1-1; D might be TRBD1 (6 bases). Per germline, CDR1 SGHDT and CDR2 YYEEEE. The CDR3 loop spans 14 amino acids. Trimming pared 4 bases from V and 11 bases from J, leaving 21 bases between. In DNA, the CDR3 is TGTGCCAGCAGCCTGGTAGGCGGGGGCAGAGGGGCTTTCTTT. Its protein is CASSLVGGGRGAFF.

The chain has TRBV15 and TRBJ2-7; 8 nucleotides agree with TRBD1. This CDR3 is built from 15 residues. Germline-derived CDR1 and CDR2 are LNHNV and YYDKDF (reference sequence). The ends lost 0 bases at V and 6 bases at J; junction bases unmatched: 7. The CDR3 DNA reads TGTGCCACCAGCAGAGATGAGACAGGGGCAGTCGAGCAGTACTTC. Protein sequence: CATSRDETGAVEQYF.

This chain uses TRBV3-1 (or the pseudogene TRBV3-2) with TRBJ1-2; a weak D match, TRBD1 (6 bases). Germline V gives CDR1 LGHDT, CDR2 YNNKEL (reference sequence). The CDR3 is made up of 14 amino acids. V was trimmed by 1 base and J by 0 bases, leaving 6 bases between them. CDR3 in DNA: TGTGCCAGCAGCCAAGGGACAGCTAACTATGGCTACACCTTC. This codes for CASSQGTANYGYTF.

CDR3 in amino acids: CASSYSRTIQAFF. As DNA, the CDR3 is TGTGCCAGCAGTTACTCGAGAACCATTCAGGCTTTCTTT. The chain is built from TRBV6-2 or TRBV6-3 and TRBJ1-1, with D uncertain. CDR3 length: 13 residues. Between the trimmed V and J ends, which lost 0 bases and 11 bases, there was a span of 13 bases. CDR1 is MNHEY, CDR2 SVGEGT, per germline.

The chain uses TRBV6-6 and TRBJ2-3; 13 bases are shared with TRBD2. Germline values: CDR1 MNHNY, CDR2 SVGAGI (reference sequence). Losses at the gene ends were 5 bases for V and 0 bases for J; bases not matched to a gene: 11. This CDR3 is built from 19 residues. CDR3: CASSPLGPGLAGSTDTQYF. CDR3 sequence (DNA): TGTGCCAGCAGTCCTCTAGGGCCGGGACTAGCGGGAAGCACAGATACGCAGTATTTT.

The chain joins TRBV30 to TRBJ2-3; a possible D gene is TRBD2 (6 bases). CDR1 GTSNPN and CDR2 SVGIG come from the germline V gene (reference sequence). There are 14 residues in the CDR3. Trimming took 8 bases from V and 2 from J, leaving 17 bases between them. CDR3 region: CARRAGPLTDTQYF. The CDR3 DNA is TGTGCCCGACGGGCGGGGCCACTCACAGATACGCAGTATTTT.

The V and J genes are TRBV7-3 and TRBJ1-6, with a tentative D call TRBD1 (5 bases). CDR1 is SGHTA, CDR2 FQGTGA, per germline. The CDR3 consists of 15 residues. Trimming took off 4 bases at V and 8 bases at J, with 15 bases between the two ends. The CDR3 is CASSSSPRGDSPLHF. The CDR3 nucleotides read TGTGCCAGCAGCTCCTCACCAAGGGGAGATTCACCCCTCCACTTT.

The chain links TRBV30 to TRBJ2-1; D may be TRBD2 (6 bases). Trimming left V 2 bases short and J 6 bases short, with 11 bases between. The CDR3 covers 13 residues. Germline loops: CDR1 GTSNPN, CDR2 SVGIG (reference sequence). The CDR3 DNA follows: TGTGCCTGGAGTTACCTAGCGAGCAATGAGCAGTTCTTC. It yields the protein CAWSYLASNEQFF.

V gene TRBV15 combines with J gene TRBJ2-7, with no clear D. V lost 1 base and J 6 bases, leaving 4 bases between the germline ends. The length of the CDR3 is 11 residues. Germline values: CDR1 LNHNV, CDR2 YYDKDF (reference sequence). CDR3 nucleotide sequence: TGTGCCACCAGCAGAGGTGGCGAGCAGTACTTC. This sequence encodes CATSRGGEQYF.

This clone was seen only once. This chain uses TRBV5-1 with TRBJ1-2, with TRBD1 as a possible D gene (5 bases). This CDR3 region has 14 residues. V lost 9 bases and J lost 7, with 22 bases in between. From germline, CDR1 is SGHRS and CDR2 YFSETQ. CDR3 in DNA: TGCGCCACCTCAATTGGGACGGTTGAAGGTGGCTACACCTTC. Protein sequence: CATSIGTVEGGYTF.

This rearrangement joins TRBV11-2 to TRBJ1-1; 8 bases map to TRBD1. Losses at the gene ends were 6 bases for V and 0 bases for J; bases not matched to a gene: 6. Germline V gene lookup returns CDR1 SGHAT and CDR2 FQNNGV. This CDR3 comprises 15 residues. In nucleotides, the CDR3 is TGTGCCAGCAGACGGACAGGGTCCATGAACACTGAAGCTTTCTTT. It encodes CASRRTGSMNTEAFF.

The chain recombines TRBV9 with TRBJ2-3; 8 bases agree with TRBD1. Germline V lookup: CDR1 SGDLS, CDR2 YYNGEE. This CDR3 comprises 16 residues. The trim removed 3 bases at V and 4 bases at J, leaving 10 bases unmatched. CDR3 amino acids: CASSASIGTGADTQYF. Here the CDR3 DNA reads TGTGCCAGCAGCGCCTCGATCGGGACAGGAGCAGATACGCAGTATTTT.

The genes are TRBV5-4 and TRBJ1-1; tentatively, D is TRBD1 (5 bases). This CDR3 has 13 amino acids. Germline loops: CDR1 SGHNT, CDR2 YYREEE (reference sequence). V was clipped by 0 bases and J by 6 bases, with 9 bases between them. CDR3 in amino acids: CASSLARDPEAFF. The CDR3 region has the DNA TGTGCCAGCAGCTTGGCCAGGGATCCTGAAGCTTTCTTT. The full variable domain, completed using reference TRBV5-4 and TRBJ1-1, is ETGVTQSPTHLIKTRGQQVTLRCSSQSGHNTVSWYQQALGQGPQFIFQYYREEENGRGNFPPRFSGLQFPNYSSELNVNALELDDSALYLCASSLARDPEAFFGQGTRLTVV.

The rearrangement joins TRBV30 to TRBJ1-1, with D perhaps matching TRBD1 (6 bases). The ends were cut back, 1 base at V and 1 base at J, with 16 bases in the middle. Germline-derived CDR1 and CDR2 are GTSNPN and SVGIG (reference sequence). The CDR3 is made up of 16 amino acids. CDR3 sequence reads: CAWSARVGARNTEAFF. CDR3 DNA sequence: TGTGCCTGGAGTGCACGGGTGGGGGCGCGGAACACTGAAGCTTTCTTT.

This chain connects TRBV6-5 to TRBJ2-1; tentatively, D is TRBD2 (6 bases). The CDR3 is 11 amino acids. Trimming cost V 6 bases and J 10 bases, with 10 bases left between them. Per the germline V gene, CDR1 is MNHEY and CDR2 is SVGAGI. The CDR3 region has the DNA TGTGCCAGCAGAAGTGCGGGAGAGCAGTTCTTC. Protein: CASRSAGEQFF.

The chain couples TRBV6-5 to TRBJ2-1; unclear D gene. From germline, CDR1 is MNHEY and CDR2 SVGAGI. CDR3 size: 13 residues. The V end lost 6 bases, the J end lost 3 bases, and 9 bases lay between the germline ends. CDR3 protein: CASSPLGYNEQFF. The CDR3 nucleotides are TGTGCCAGCAGCCCCTTGGGCTACAATGAGCAGTTCTTC.

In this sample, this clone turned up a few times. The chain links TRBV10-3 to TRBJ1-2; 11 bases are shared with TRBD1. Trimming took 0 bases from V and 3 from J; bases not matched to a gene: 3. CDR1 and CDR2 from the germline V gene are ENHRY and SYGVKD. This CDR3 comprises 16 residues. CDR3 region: CAISESDRGHYYGYTF. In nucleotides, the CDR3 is TGTGCCATCAGTGAGTCGGACAGGGGGCATTACTATGGCTACACCTTC.

The CDR3 DNA follows: TGCAGCGTACAGGGGATCACAGATACGCAGTATTTT. Amino acids: CSVQGITDTQYF. The J gene is TRBJ2-3, the V gene TRBV29-1; 7 nucleotides align to TRBD1. V lost 6 bases and J lost 2; bases outside the gene matches: 2. The CDR3 is 12 amino acids. Germline V gene data show CDR1 as SQVTM and CDR2 as ANQGSEA.

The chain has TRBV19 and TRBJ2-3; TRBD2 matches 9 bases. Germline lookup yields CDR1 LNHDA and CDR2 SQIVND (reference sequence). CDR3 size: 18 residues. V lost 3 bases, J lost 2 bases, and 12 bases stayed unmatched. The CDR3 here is CASSMFSGGQSFTDTQYF. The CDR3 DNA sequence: TGTGCCAGTAGTATGTTTAGCGGGGGCCAGTCTTTCACAGATACGCAGTATTTT.

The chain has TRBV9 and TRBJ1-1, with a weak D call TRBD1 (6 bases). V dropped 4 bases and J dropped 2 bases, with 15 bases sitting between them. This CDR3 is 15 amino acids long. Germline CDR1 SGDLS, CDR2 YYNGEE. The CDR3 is CASSKVTDSNTEAFF. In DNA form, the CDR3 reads TGTGCCAGCAGCAAGGTGACGGACAGTAACACTGAAGCTTTCTTT.

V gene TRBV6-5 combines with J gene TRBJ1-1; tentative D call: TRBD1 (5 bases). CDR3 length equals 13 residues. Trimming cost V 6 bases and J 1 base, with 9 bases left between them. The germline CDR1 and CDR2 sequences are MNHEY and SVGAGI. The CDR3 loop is CASSQGQNTEAFF. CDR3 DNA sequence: TGTGCCAGCAGCCAGGGCCAGAACACTGAAGCTTTCTTT.

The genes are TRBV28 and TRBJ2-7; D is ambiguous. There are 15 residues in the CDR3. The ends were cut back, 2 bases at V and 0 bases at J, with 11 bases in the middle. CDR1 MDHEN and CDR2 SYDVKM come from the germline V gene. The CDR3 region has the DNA TGTGCCAGCAGTTTACTGGGCGGTAGCTCCTACGAGCAGTACTTC. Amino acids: CASSLLGGSSYEQYF.

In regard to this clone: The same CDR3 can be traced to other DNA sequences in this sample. CDR3 nucleotide sequence: TGTGCCAGCAGCTTAGATATGCGCTCTGGGGCCAACGTCCTGACTTTC. Its translation is CASSLDMRSGANVLTF. The rearrangement uses TRBV7-8 and TRBJ2-6; no clear D gene. The ends were cut back, 1 base at V and 0 bases at J, with 7 bases in the middle. The CDR3 has 16 amino acids. CDR1 and CDR2 from the germline V gene are SGHVS and FQNEAQ.